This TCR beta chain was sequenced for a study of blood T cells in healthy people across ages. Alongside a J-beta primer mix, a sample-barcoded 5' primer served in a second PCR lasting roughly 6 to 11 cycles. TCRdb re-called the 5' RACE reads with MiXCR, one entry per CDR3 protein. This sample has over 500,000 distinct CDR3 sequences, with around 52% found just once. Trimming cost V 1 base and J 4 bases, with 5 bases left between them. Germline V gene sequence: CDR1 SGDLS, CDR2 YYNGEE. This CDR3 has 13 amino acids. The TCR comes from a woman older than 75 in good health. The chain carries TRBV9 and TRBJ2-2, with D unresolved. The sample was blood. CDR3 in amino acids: CASSVSSTGELFF. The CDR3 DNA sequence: TGTGCCAGCAGCGTATCGAGCACCGGGGAGCTGTTTTTT.